The T cell receptor (beta chain) under discussion was sequenced for a study of long-term antiretroviral therapy in people with HIV (dated 2022 in TCRdb). As for the study more broadly: Collection of the earliest samples took place about a decade ahead of the 2015 WHO recommendation for immediate ART, at a time when ART was typically delayed until CD4 counts fell. This retrospective serial study examined whether starting ART and sustained HIV suppression were associated with changes in the composition and diversity of the TRB repertoire in peripheral blood. Among the approximately 30 participants with HIV, eleven to twelve were female. No cross-contamination during QIAcube processing was seen in test extractions of a monoclonal T-cell line run alongside approximately 36 polyclonal samples. A total of approximately 200 cryopreserved PBMC samples came from 25 to 35 adults with confirmed HIV infection and were collected serially over a mean of roughly six years (range 1-12). Findings and caveats that apply to the study as a whole: Inferences about post-ART repertoire changes are limited because no data were available on ART adherence, viral resistance or therapy changes. Expanded TRB clones identified before ART initiation dominated the repertoire across all time points, though the dominance fluctuated and decreased in many PLHIV after ART. Because pre-ART samples had limited cell numbers, unsorted PBMC were profiled rather than sorted CD4+ and CD8+ T cells. Because PBMC availability was limited, only the TCR beta chain was sequenced, with no alpha chain pairing. The samples span the years 2004 to 2017, and the ART regimens used at that time may not be as effective as current regimens. HIV repertoires had narrower CDR3 length ranges than controls, and the network structure suggested an antigen-experienced repertoire that shifted only slightly toward naive after ART. Starting ART was linked to a significant rise in TRB diversity, yet even with long-term ART the diversity remained significantly lower than in transplant donor controls.

Sequencing of the TRB variable region was done with the immunoSEQ hsTCRB v3.0 assay at survey level resolution. The targeted TRB sequencing depth was roughly 40,000-55,000 T-cell genomes per sample. An Illumina MiSeq with a v3 150-cycle kit was used to sequence the pooled TRB libraries. On the study's bioinformatics: Repertoire analysis was performed in R inside a reproducible Nextflow workflow that covered QC, data transformation and analysis. LymphoSeq2, an R package for exploring AIRR-Seq data, was used to implement the custom analyses. A handful of samples yielding fewer than 5000 total TRB sequences were excluded, leaving more than 150 analyzed HIV repertoires. Among the roughly 180 retained HIV repertoires, about 57 were collected before ART initiation and roughly 130 after ART initiation. Repertoires were downsampled to 5000 TRB nucleotide sequences, with summary statistics averaged over 100 downsampling iterations. Only TRB sequences with CDR3 regions of at least seven amino acids were retained for analysis. Diversity was measured with a Shannon entropy-derived clonality score and the Gini coefficient. In the repertoire networks, any two of the top 5000 CDR3 amino acid sequences were linked whenever the two sequences differed by an edit distance of one. For TRB CDR3 amino acid sequences, antigen specificity groups and MHC restriction were predicted with GLIPH2. To flag known associations with CMV, EBV, HIV or tissue antigens, CDR3 amino acid sequences were compared against VDJdb and McPAS-TCR. Pre-ART, post-ART and control groups were compared with Wilcoxon signed-rank tests and Holm-Bonferroni correction. TCRdb provides this immuneACCESS table in a form limited to in-frame rearrangements. Some clones are lacking; in checked studies, under half of them reflect an unresolved V gene, and why the rest are absent is not known. V, J and clone size were drawn from that table, and D and trimming were deduced from the DNA. The table for this sample lists about 20,000 clones; over 75% of them were counted only once. 9.2% of the sample is held by the ten biggest clonotypes.

To be included, a participant needed at least one PBMC sample from before ART initiation plus at least two post-ART samples. All participants with HIV were treated in the United States of America. Before DNA extraction, cryopreserved samples of about 0.9-10 million PBMC were thawed and then washed. At the time of the earliest PBMC sample, participants with HIV were aged between roughly 20 and 55 years. Per participant, PBMC samples came from 1-4 timepoints prior to ART initiation and 2-8 timepoints following ART initiation, for a median of 7 samples. For every participant, serial HIV viral load, CD4+ T-cell count, ART history and demographic data were obtained. A Qiagen kit on a QIAcube was used to extract genomic DNA from unsorted PBMC, with samples processed in batches of 12. The V end loses 7 bases and the J end loses 0 bases, and a stretch of 13 bases separates them. Taken from cysteine to phenylalanine, the CDR3 has 15 residues. The only DNA kept is the CDR3, 45 bases in frame from the first base. The germline V gene provides CDR1 SNHLY and CDR2 FYNNEI.

The count of this clone is one. No cognate antigen has been identified for it. No much larger clone is present one base from it, and per-base qualities are unavailable. The source was unsorted PBMCs, collected approximately 4.4 years before starting antiretroviral therapy. The rearranged segments are TRBV2 and TRBJ1-5; TRBD1 is a weak D gene call, 6 bases matching. The TCR sequence derives from a woman in her twenties or thirties with HIV. The CDR3 in this case is CASKPTGYSNQPQHF. The DNA reads as follows: TGTGCCAGCAAACCGACAGGCTATAGCAATCAGCCCCAGCATTTT.